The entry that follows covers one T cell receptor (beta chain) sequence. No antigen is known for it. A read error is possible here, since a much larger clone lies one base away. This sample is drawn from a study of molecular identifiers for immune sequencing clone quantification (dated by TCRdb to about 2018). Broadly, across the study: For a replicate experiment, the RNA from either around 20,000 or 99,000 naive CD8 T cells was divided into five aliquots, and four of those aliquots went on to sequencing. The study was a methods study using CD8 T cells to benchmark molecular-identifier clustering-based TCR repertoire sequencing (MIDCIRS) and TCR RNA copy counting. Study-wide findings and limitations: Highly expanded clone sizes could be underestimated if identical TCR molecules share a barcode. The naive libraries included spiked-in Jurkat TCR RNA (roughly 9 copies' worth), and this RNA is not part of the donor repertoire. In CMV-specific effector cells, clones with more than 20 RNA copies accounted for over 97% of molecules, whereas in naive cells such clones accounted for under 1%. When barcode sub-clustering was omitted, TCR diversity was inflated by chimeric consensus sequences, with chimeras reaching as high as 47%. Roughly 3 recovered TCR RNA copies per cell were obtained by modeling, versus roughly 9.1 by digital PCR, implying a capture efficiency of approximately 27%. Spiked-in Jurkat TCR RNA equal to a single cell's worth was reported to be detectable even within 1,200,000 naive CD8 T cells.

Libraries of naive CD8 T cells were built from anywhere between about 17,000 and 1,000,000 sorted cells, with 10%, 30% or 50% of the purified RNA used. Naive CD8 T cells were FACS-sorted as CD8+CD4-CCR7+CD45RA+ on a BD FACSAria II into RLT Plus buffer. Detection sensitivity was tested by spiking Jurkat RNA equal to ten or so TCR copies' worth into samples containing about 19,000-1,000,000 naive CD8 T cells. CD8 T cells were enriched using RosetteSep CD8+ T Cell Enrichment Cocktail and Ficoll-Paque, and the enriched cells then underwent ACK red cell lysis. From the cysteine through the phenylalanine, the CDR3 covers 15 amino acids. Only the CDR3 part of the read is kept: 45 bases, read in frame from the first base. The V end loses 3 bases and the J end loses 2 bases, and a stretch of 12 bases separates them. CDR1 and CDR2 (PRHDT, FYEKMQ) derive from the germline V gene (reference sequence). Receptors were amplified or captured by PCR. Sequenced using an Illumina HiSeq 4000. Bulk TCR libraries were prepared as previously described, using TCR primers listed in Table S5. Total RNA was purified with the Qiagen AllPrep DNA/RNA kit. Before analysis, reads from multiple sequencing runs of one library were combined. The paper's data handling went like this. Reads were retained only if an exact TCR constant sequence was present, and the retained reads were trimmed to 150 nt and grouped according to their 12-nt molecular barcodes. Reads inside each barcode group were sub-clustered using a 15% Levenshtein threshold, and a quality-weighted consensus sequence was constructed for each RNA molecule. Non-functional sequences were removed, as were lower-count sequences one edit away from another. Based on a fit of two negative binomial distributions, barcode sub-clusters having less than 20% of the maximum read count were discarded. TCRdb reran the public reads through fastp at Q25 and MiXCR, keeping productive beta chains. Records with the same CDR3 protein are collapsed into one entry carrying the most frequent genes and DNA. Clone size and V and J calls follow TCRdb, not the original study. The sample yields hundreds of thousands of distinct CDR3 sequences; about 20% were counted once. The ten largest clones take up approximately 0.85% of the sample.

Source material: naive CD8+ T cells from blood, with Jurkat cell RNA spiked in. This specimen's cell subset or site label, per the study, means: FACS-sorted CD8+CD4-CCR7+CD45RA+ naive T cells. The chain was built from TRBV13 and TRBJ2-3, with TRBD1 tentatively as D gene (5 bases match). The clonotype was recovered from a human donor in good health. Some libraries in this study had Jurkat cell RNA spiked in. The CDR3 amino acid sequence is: CASSFMGPITDTQYF. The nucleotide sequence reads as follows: TGTGCCAGCAGCTTCATGGGGCCTATCACAGATACGCAGTATTTT. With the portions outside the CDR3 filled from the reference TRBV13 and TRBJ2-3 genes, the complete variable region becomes AAGVIQSPRHLIKEKRETATLKCYPIPRHDTVYWYQQGPGQDPQFLISFYEKMQSDKGSIPDRFSAQQFSDYHSELNMSSLELGDSALYFCASSFMGPITDTQYFGPGTRLTVL.